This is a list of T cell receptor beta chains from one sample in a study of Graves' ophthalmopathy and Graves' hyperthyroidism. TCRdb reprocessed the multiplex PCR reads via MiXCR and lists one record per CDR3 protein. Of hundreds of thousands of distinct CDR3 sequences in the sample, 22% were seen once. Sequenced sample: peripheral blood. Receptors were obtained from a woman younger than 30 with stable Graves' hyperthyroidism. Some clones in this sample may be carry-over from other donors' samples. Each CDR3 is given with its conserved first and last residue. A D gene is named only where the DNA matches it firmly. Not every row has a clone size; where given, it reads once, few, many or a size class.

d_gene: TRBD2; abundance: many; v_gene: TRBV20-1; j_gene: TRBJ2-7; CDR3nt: TGCAGTGCTAGCACTAGCGGAAACTACGAGCAGTACTTC; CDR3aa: CSASTSGNYEQYF
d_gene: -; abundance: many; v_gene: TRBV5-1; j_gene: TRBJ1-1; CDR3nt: TGCGCCAGCAGCTTGATGGCAGTAACTTGGAACACTGAAGCTTTCTTT; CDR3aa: CASSLMAVTWNTEAFF
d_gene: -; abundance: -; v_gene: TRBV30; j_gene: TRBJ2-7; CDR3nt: TGTGCCTGGAGTATGACTTTCTACGAGCAGTACTTC; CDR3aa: CAWSMTFYEQYF
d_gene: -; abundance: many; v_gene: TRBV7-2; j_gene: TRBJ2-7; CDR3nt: TGTGCCAGCAGCTTAGGTGGTAGGGCGTTCTACGAGCAGTACTTC; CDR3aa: CASSLGGRAFYEQYF
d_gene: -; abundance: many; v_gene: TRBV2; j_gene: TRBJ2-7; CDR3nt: TGTGCCAGCAGTTATCGACAGAACAAGTACTTC; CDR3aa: CASSYRQNKYF
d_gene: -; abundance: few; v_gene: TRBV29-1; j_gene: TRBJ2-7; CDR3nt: TGCAGCGTGACGCGGGACTCTTCGAAGGGAGAGCAGTACTTC; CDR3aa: CSVTRDSSKGEQYF
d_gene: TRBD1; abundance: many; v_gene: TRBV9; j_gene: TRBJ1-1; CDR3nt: TGTGCCAGCAGCGCGTTTAGACAGGGAGTGAACACTGAAGCTTTCTTT; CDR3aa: CASSAFRQGVNTEAFF
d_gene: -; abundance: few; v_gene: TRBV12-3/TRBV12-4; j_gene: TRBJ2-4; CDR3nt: TGTGCCAGCAGCTCGGGGGTAGCCAAAAACATTCAGTACTTC; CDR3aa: CASSSGVAKNIQYF
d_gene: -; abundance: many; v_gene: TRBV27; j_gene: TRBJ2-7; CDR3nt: TGTGCCAGCAGTTTATCGGAGGTTACGAGCTCCTACGAGCAGTACTTC; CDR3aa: CASSLSEVTSSYEQYF
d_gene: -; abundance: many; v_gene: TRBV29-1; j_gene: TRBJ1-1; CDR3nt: TGCAGCGTCCAGAGGAACACTGAAGCTTTCTTT; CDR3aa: CSVQRNTEAFF
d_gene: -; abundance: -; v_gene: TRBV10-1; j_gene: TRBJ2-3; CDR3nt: TGCGCCAGCAGTGAGTCGACGACTAGCACAGATACGCAGTATTTT; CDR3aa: CASSESTTSTDTQYF
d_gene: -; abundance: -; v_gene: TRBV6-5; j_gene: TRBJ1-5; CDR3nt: TGTGCCAGCAGTTACTCTCGCAGCACCAATCAGCCCCAGCATTTT; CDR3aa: CASSYSRSTNQPQHF
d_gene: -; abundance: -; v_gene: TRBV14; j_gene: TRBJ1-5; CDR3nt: TGTGCCAGCAGCCAAGTTCGGCTTCGATCAAGGGGAAATAGCAATCAGCCCCAGCATTTT; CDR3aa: CASSQVRLRSRGNSNQPQHF
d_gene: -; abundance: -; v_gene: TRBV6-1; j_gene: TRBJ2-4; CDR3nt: TGTGCCAGCACCTCGGGACCCAAAAACATTCAGTACTTC; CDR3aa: CASTSGPKNIQYF
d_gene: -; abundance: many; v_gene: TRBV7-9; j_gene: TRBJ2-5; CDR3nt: TGTGCCAGCAGCCCCCCCCGGGACACCGACCGGCAAGAGACCCAGTACTTC; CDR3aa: CASSPPRDTDRQETQYF
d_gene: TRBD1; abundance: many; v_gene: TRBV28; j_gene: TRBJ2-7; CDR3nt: TGTGCCAGCAGAATTCCCGGCTCAGGGGGCCGCTACGAGCAGTACTTC; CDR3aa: CASRIPGSGGRYEQYF
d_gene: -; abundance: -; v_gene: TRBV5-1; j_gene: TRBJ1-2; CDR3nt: TGCGCCAGCAGCTGGGGGACGGACGGCTATGGCTACACCTTC; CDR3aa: CASSWGTDGYGYTF
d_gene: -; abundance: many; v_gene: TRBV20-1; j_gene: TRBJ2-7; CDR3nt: TGCAGTGCTAGGCAGCAGGGAAGAAGCGAGCAGTACTTC; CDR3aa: CSARQQGRSEQYF
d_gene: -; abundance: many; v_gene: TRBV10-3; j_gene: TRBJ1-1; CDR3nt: TGTGCCATCAGTGGTGGAAAAATTACTGAAGCTTTCTTT; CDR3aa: CAISGGKITEAFF
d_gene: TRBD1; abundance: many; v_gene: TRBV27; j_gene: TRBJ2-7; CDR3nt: TGTGCCAGCAGTCCCGAGGGGGACAGGTACTACGAGCAGTACTTC; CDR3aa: CASSPEGDRYYEQYF